One T cell receptor (beta chain) is described in this entry. The repertoire was sequenced with immunoSEQ multiplex PCR; TCRdb's copy has only in-frame clones and lacks some. Here the sample spans some 70,000 clones, roughly 92% being singletons. This sample was included in a study of graft-versus-host responses after intestinal transplantation. The CDR3 has 15 amino acids. V lost 4 bases and J 0 bases, leaving 11 bases between the germline ends. Germline V gene lookup returns CDR1 SGDLS and CDR2 YYNGEE. The chain has TRBV9 and TRBJ1-3; D not resolved. The origin of this receptor is a human patient who received an intestinal transplant, so some T cells may come from the graft donor. The sequences come from bone marrow, collected less than 750 days after intestinal transplantation. The CDR3 protein is CASSPRPSSGNTIYF. The CDR3 DNA reads TGTGCCAGCAGCCCCCGGCCGAGCTCTGGAAACACCATATATTTT.